The next 10 T cell receptor beta chains were all read from a single sample in a study of control samples from healthy donors and cancer patients. The repertoire was sequenced with immunoSEQ multiplex PCR; TCRdb's copy has only in-frame clones and lacks some. The table includes tens of thousands of clones, over 85% detected once. The sample taken for sequencing was blood. These receptors all stem from a man aged 25-45 years in good health.

The chain employs TRBV11-2 and TRBJ1-2; TRBD1 is a possible D gene (6 bases). Per the germline V gene, CDR1 is SGHAT and CDR2 is FQNNGV. The CDR3 covers 14 residues. V lost 2 bases and J lost 0, with 7 bases in between. CDR3 sequence reads: CASSLQGSNYGYTF. The CDR3 DNA sequence: TGTGCCAGCAGCTTACAGGGGTCTAACTATGGCTACACCTTC.

This sequence joins TRBV19 and TRBJ2-2; unclear D gene. Trimming cost V 3 bases and J 0 bases, with 11 bases left between them. Germline V gives CDR1 LNHDA, CDR2 SQIVND (reference sequence). The CDR3 totals 16 residues. In DNA form, the CDR3 reads TGTGCCAGTAGTATCTTTCGTGGGGCGAACACCGGGGAGCTGTTTTTT. This codes for CASSIFRGANTGELFF.

The genes are TRBV19 and TRBJ1-5, with unresolved D. Germline CDR1 is LNHDA and CDR2 is SQIVND (reference sequence). The CDR3 runs 12 residues. The germline V and J ends were trimmed by 1 base and 5 bases, with 3 bases remaining between them. The CDR3 sequence is CASSIGDQPQHF. CDR3 bases: TGTGCCAGTAGTATAGGGGATCAGCCCCAGCATTTT.

The rearrangement links TRBV6-2 or TRBV6-3 to TRBJ2-7, with D possibly being TRBD1 (5 bases). The length of the CDR3 is 15 residues. The germline V and J ends were trimmed by 0 bases and 1 base, with 10 bases remaining between them. The germline CDR1 and CDR2 sequences are MNHEY and SVGEGT. The CDR3 reads CASSYSWQGSYEQYF. The CDR3 DNA sequence: TGTGCCAGCAGTTACTCGTGGCAGGGTTCCTACGAGCAGTACTTC.

This clone was detected once. The chain joins TRBV4-1 to TRBJ1-2; D not resolved. The CDR3 has 13 amino acids. V was clipped by 2 bases and J by 2 bases, with 6 bases between them. Germline assignment: CDR1 MGHRA and CDR2 YSYEKL. The CDR3 sequence: CASSQNTNYGYTF. The CDR3 region has the DNA TGCGCCAGCAGCCAAAACACCAACTATGGCTACACCTTC.

The CDR3 coding sequence is TGCAGCGCTAAAACCAACAGGGACCGGGGGGAGCAGTACTTC. As protein: CSAKTNRDRGEQYF. J is TRBJ2-7 and V is TRBV29-1; D is possibly TRBD1 or TRBD2 (6 bases each). CDR1 and CDR2 from the germline V gene are SQVTM and ANQGSEA. The CDR3 is 14 amino acids. The germline V and J ends were trimmed by 7 bases and 7 bases, with 23 bases remaining between them.

The V call is TRBV6-6, the J call TRBJ2-7; D is unclear. Per germline, CDR1 MNHNY and CDR2 SVGAGI (reference sequence). This CDR3 comprises 13 residues. V gave up 6 bases and J gave up 7 bases, with 16 bases separating them. The chain's CDR3 is CASSRRQDWEQYF. The CDR3 DNA reads as TGTGCCAGCAGCCGTAGACAAGATTGGGAGCAGTACTTC.

The chain uses TRBV11-2 and TRBJ2-1; TRBD1 is a possible D gene (6 bases). The CDR3 consists of 17 residues. Germline values: CDR1 SGHAT, CDR2 FQNNGV. Trimming left V 2 bases short and J 2 bases short, with 16 bases between. The CDR3 DNA sequence: TGTGCCAGCAGCTTAAATCCCGGCCCAGGGGCCTACAATGAGCAGTTCTTC. It encodes CASSLNPGPGAYNEQFF.

CDR3 coding DNA: TGTGCCAGCAGCGGCGCTTGGGGCAGCTACCAAGAGACCCAGTACTTC. Its translation: CASSGAWGSYQETQYF. The chain uses TRBV5-4 and TRBJ2-5; perhaps TRBD1 as D (5 bases). Germline V gene data show CDR1 as SGHNT and CDR2 as YYREEE (reference sequence). The CDR3 extends over 16 amino acids. Trimming cost V 4 bases and J 0 bases, with 16 bases left between them. Full variable domain (rest looked up from reference TRBV5-4 and TRBJ2-5): ETGVTQSPTHLIKTRGQQVTLRCSSQSGHNTVSWYQQALGQGPQFIFQYYREEENGRGNFPPRFSGLQFPNYSSELNVNALELDDSALYLCASSGAWGSYQETQYFGPGTRLLVL.

The table lists this clone with a count of one. The chain carries TRBV28 and TRBJ2-5; D not resolved. V was pared by 5 bases and J by 0 bases, with 7 bases between. The CDR3 is made up of 13 amino acids. Looked up from germline, CDR1 is MDHEN and CDR2 is SYDVKM. CDR3 region: CASSNPNQETQYF. In DNA form, the CDR3 reads TGTGCCAGCAGTAATCCCAACCAAGAGACCCAGTACTTC.